The next 3 T cell receptor beta chains were all read from a single sample in a study of T cell responses to AZD1222 COVID-19 vaccine. Sequencing was performed with immunoSEQ multiplex PCR; in TCRdb, only in-frame clones are kept and a portion is missing. Of over 100,000 clones in the sample, roughly nine tenths were seen once. Sequenced here: peripheral blood, sampled on day 0 of AZD1222 vaccination. These receptors were obtained from an adult in good health.

The rearrangement uses TRBV7-2 and TRBJ2-7; 12 nucleotides match TRBD1. Trimming took 4 bases from V and 5 from J; bases not matched to a gene: 3. CDR3 length: 14 residues. Germline assignment: CDR1 SGHTA and CDR2 FQGNSA. CDR3 amino acids: CASSSRDRGHEQYF. The CDR3 DNA follows: TGTGCCAGCAGCTCCCGGGACAGGGGGCACGAGCAGTACTTC.

The rearrangement uses TRBV21-1 and TRBJ1-6; TRBD1, as called in the table, went unchecked against the DNA. TRBV21-1 is termed a pseudogene. CDR3 length: 16 residues. The CDR3 region is CASSIFGTGGNSPLHF. CDR3 sequence (DNA): TGTGCCAGCAGCATCTTTGGGACAGGGGGCAATTCACCCCTCCACTTT.

The V call is TRBV28, the J call TRBJ1-2; 10 nucleotides align to TRBD1. Germline loops: CDR1 MDHEN, CDR2 SYDVKM. V shed 6 bases, J shed 7 bases, and the junction held 11 bases outside the gene matches. The CDR3 runs to 15 residues. The CDR3 region is CASSSPGQGITGYTF. In DNA, the CDR3 is TGTGCCAGCAGCTCGCCGGGACAGGGGATCACTGGCTACACCTTC.